Shown below are 19 T cell receptor beta chains from a single sample sequenced in a study of shared clonotypes between healthy human individuals. Clones were sequenced by immunoSEQ multiplex PCR, and TCRdb holds only the in-frame ones, with some missing. The sample shows hundreds of thousands of clones, roughly four fifths of them seen only once. Material for sequencing was PBMCs. These receptors came from a woman in her thirties or forties in good health. Some clones in this sample may be carry-over from other donors' samples.

V usage is TRBV18 and J usage is TRBJ2-7, with D maybe TRBD1 (6 bases). Trimming shortened V by 6 bases and J by 4 bases, and 10 bases separated the two germline ends. The CDR3 loop spans 12 amino acids. Germline V lookup: CDR1 KGHSH, CDR2 LQKENI. The CDR3 DNA sequence: TGTGCCAGCTCCCCGGACAGATACGAGCAGTACTTC. It yields the protein CASSPDRYEQYF.

The rearrangement joins TRBV27 to TRBJ1-4, with 7 positions matching TRBD1. This CDR3 has 12 amino acids. CDR1 and CDR2 (germline): MNHEY, SMNVEV (reference sequence). V lost 4 bases to trimming and J lost 7 bases; unmatched junction nucleotides: 0. Here the CDR3 DNA reads TGTGCCAGCAGTTACAGGGGTGAAAAACTGTTTTTT. This gives the protein CASSYRGEKLFF. Combining the CDR3 with reference TRBV27 and TRBJ1-4 gives the whole variable domain EAQVTQNPRYLITVTGKKLTVTCSQNMNHEYMSWYRQDPGLGLRQIYYSMNVEVTDKGDVPEGYKVSRKEKRNFPLILESPSPNQTSLYFCASSYRGEKLFFGSGTQLSVL.

V is TRBV7-3 and J is TRBJ2-2; 8 positions match TRBD2. In germline, CDR1 is SGHTA, CDR2 FQGTGA. Trimming removed 5 bases from V and 3 bases from J; junction bases left unmatched: 8. There are 16 residues in the CDR3. As DNA, the CDR3 is TGTGCCAGCAGCCACTGGGGACTAGGGTACACCGGGGAGCTGTTTTTT. Protein: CASSHWGLGYTGELFF.

The J gene is TRBJ2-7, the V gene TRBV6-5; 9 positions agree with TRBD1. The germline V gene has CDR1 MNHEY and CDR2 SVGAGI. The CDR3 covers 13 residues. The V segment lost 7 bases and the J segment 2 bases; nucleotides outside the gene matches: 3. The CDR3 DNA reads as TGTGCCAGCAAAAGACAGGGGGCCTACGAGCAGTACTTC. Residues: CASKRQGAYEQYF.

V gene TRBV7-9 combines with J gene TRBJ2-7; D ambiguous. In germline, CDR1 is SEHNR, CDR2 FQNEAQ (reference sequence). This CDR3 spans 12 amino acids. Trimming removed 5 bases at V and 7 bases at J, with 12 bases between. CDR3 residues: CASSPAAVEQYF. The CDR3 DNA sequence: TGTGCCAGCAGCCCAGCAGCTGTTGAGCAGTACTTC.

This clone was seen more than once but under ten times. The chain has TRBV7-6 and TRBJ1-3; 7 bases align to TRBD1. Trimming at V came to 5 bases and at J to 3 bases, leaving 13 bases not matched to a gene. The germline V gene has CDR1 SGHVS and CDR2 FNYEAQ. The CDR3 is 17 amino acids. In DNA form, the CDR3 reads TGTGCCAGCAGCCCCTTCCCGGGACAGAGTTTTGGAAACACCATATATTTT. Translation: CASSPFPGQSFGNTIYF.

Details on this clone: This may be a read error, as it is one base from a much larger clone. At the DNA level, this CDR3 is encoded by other sequences in the same sample as well. The rearrangement joins TRBV5-1 to TRBJ1-5; D is perhaps TRBD1 (6 bases). The CDR3 is made up of 14 amino acids. CDR1 and CDR2 from the germline V gene are SGHRS and YFSETQ. Trimming took off 2 bases at V and 10 bases at J, with 16 bases between the two ends. The CDR3 bases are TGCGCCAGCAGCTTAGGCAGGGGATTTAGCCCCCAGCATTTT. Its translation is CASSLGRGFSPQHF.

This clone has more than one count but fewer than ten. The rearrangement joins TRBV19 to TRBJ1-1; D remains ambiguous. V lost 4 bases to trimming and J lost 6 bases, with 15 bases between them. Per the germline V gene, CDR1 is LNHDA and CDR2 is SQIVND (reference sequence). The CDR3 is made up of 14 amino acids. The CDR3, as DNA: TGTGCCAGTAGTACCCCCCCAGAGGAATCTGAAGCTTTCTTT. Protein product: CASSTPPEESEAFF. The complete variable domain, with remaining parts taken from reference TRBV19 and TRBJ1-1, reads DGGITQSPKYLFRKEGQNVTLSCEQNLNHDAMYWYRQDPGQGLRLIYYSQIVNDFQKGDIAEGYSVSREKKESFPLTVTSAQKNPTAFYLCASSTPPEESEAFFGQGTRLTVV.

In this sample, this clone turned up a few times. This sequence joins TRBV4-2 and TRBJ2-5; TRBD1 agrees at 8 bases. Unmatched junction bases numbered 9, after V lost 1 base and J lost 5 bases. From germline, CDR1 is LGHNA and CDR2 YNFKEQ. The CDR3 contains 16 residues. The chain's CDR3 is CASSQGGQGAWETQYF. The CDR3 bases are TGTGCCAGCAGCCAAGGGGGTCAGGGGGCTTGGGAGACCCAGTACTTC.

This chain joins TRBV29-1 and TRBJ2-2; TRBD1 or TRBD2 may be the D gene (5 bases each). Germline loops: CDR1 SQVTM, CDR2 ANQGSEA. V lost 7 bases to trimming and J lost 4 bases, with 10 bases between them. This CDR3 is built from 12 residues. CDR3 loop: CSGGLGTGELFF. Written as DNA, the CDR3 is TGCAGCGGGGGGTTGGGCACCGGGGAGCTGTTTTTT.

The genes are TRBV1 and TRBJ2-5; the table's D gene call, TRBD2, was not cross checked with the DNA. The J call may be in error: the DNA end matches TRBJ2-7 better. TRBV1 is a pseudogene segment. This CDR3 has 12 amino acids. CDR3 bases: TGCACCAGCGCGGGAAGGAGGTACGAGCAGTACTTC. Residues: CTSAGRRYEQYF.

DNA of the CDR3: TGTGCCAGCAGTGAGCAAGGGGATGACTACAATGAGCAGTTCTTC. Translation gives CASSEQGDDYNEQFF. The gene calls are TRBV2 and TRBJ2-1; D possibly corresponds to TRBD1 (5 bases). The ends were cut back, 3 bases at V and 3 bases at J, with 12 bases in the middle. The V gene's germline CDR1 is SNHLY and CDR2 FYNNEI. The CDR3 spans 15 residues.

Concerning this clone itself: Distinct nucleotide sequences in the sample also encode this CDR3. CDR3 sequence (DNA): TGTGCCAGTAGTATAGGAGAGAACACTGAAGCTTTCTTT. Its protein product is CASSIGENTEAFF. The chain links TRBV19 to TRBJ1-1; D remains ambiguous. V lost 1 base to trimming and J lost 1 base, with 4 bases between them. The CDR3 contains 13 residues. CDR1 and CDR2 from the germline V gene are LNHDA and SQIVND (reference sequence).

The table lists this clone with a count of one. This sequence joins TRBV5-1 and TRBJ2-2; TRBD1 matches 8 bases. CDR3 length equals 16 residues. The ends lost 1 base at V and 0 bases at J; junction bases unmatched: 2. Germline V gives CDR1 SGHRS, CDR2 YFSETQ. The DNA for the CDR3 is TGCGCCAGCAGCTTGACAGGGGGGCCGAACACCGGGGAGCTGTTTTTT. It encodes CASSLTGGPNTGELFF.

Regarding this clone: It differs at one base from a far larger clone, so likely a read error. The chain links TRBV5-6 to TRBJ1-5; D perhaps matches TRBD1 (5 bases). The CDR3 runs to 17 residues. Germline V lookup: CDR1 SGHDT, CDR2 YYEEEE. CDR3 sequence: CASSLGRERPSNHPQHF. CDR3 bases: TGTGCCAGCAGCTTGGGCAGGGAGAGACCAAGCAATCATCCCCAGCATTTT.

The chain joins TRBV9 to TRBJ2-2; possibly TRBD1 or TRBD2 for D (6 bases each). The V end was cut by 4 bases, the J end by 3 bases, with 16 bases between. The length of the CDR3 is 16 residues. The V gene's germline CDR1 is SGDLS and CDR2 YYNGEE. The DNA for the CDR3 is TGTGCCAGCAGCCCAAGGGGGGATTCGGACACCGGGGAGCTGTTTTTT. It specifies CASSPRGDSDTGELFF.

The rearrangement uses TRBV11-2 and TRBJ2-2; maybe TRBD2 (5 bases). V lost 11 bases, J lost 4 bases, and 17 bases lay in between. From germline, CDR1 is SGHAT and CDR2 FQNNGV. CDR3 length equals 14 residues. The CDR3 here is CARRGLRGTGELFF. The CDR3 nucleotides read TGTGCCCGCCGCGGCCTCCGGGGCACCGGGGAGCTGTTTTTT.

The chain's CDR3 is CASSHRGPDEKLFF. The CDR3 DNA follows: TGTGCCAGCAGCCACAGGGGGCCGGATGAAAAACTGTTTTTT. The V call is TRBV7-9, the J call TRBJ1-4, with 9 bases that match TRBD1. V lost 5 bases to trimming and J lost 6 bases; unmatched junction nucleotides: 4. The CDR3 covers 14 residues. Germline V CDR1 and CDR2: SEHNR, FQNEAQ (reference sequence).

The J gene is TRBJ2-7, the V gene TRBV7-8; 9 bases agree with TRBD1. CDR1 is SGHVS and CDR2 is FQNEAQ in the germline V gene. V was pared by 3 bases and J by 5 bases, with 5 bases of the junction left unmatched. The CDR3 is made up of 14 amino acids. CDR3 loop: CASSLGQGFHEQYF. The CDR3 region has the DNA TGTGCCAGCAGCTTGGGACAGGGTTTCCACGAGCAGTACTTC.